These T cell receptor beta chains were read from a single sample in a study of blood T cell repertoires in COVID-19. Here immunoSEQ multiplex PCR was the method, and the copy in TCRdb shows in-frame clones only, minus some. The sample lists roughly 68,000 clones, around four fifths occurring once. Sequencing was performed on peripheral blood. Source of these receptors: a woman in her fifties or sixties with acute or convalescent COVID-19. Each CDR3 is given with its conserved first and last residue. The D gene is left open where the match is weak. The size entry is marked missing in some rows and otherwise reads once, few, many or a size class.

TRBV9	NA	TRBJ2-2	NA	CASSLTGTPNTGELFF	TGTGCCAGCAGCTTGACCGGGACACCTAACACCGGGGAGCTGTTTTTT
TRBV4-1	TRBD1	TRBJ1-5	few	CASSQDRTGGNQPQHF	TGCGCCAGCAGCCAAGATAGGACAGGCGGCAATCAGCCCCAGCATTTT
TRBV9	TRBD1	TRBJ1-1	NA	CASSVHGQGNTEAFF	TGTGCCAGCAGCGTCCATGGACAGGGTAACACTGAAGCTTTCTTT
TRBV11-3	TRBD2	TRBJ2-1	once	CASSLDRLAGEIF	TGTGCCAGCAGCTTAGATCGGCTAGCGGGTGAGATCTTC
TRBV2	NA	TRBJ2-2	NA	CASSRGGSGELFF	TGTGCCAGCAGCCGAGGGGGTTCCGGGGAGCTGTTTTTT
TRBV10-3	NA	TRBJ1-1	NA	CAISESQGTEAFF	TGTGCCATCAGTGAGTCTCAGGGCACTGAAGCTTTCTTT
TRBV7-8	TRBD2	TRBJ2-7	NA	CASSLAVAGAREQYF	TGTGCCAGCAGCTTAGCGGTAGCGGGAGCTCGCGAGCAGTACTTC
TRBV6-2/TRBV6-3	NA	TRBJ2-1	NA	CASSYLARGNEQFF	TGTGCCAGCAGTTACTTGGCTAGGGGAAATGAGCAGTTCTTC
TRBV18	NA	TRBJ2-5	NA	CASNNAGETQYF	TGTGCCAGCAACAACGCAGGCGAGACCCAGTACTTC
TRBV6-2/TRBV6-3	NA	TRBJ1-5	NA	CASSSRGISNQPQHF	TGTGCCAGCAGCTCCCGCGGGATTAGCAATCAGCCCCAGCATTTT
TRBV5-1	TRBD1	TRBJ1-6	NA	CASSAGTGTSYNSPLHF	TGCGCCAGCAGCGCCGGGACAGGGACCTCCTATAATTCACCCCTCCACTTT
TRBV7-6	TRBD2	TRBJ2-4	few	CASSLGGTQNIQYF	TGTGCCAGCAGCCTCGGGGGGACCCAAAACATTCAGTACTTC
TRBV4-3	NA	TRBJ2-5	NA	CASSQDREETQYF	TGCGCCAGCAGCCAAGACAGGGAAGAGACCCAGTACTTC